The 18 T cell receptor beta chains presented below share a single source sample, sequenced in a study of blood T cell repertoires in COVID-19. The data were produced by immunoSEQ multiplex PCR, yet TCRdb's version contains in-frame clones alone and is incomplete. The sample records 30,000 to 40,000 clones, just over 90% being singletons. The specimen was peripheral blood. The source is a male donor with active COVID-19.

The sample holds a few counts of this clone. CDR3 protein: CASSSDSSSGNRIYF. Written as DNA, the CDR3 is TGTGCCAGCAGCTCCGATTCATCCTCTGGAAACAGGATATATTTT. The chain joins TRBV5-6 to TRBJ1-3; D may be TRBD1 (5 bases). The CDR3 consists of 15 residues. Germline V gene lookup returns CDR1 SGHDT and CDR2 YYEEEE. Between the trimmed V and J ends, which lost 3 bases and 13 bases, there was a span of 23 bases.

The rearrangement joins TRBV5-8 to TRBJ2-3; 7 bases map to TRBD1. The V gene's germline CDR1 is SGHTS and CDR2 YDEGEE. The CDR3 length is 15 residues. Trimming removed 5 bases from V and 2 bases from J; junction bases left unmatched: 8. The CDR3 region is CASRLETGLTDTQYF. CDR3 nucleotide sequence: TGTGCCAGCAGACTCGAGACAGGGCTCACAGATACGCAGTATTTT.

The chain couples TRBV25-1 to TRBJ2-7; D perhaps matches TRBD1 (6 bases). V shed 5 bases and J shed 1 base, with 15 bases lying between them. The germline CDR1 and CDR2 sequences are MGHDK and SYGVNS. This CDR3 has 15 residues. CDR3 nucleotide sequence: TGTGCCAGCAGTAACACCGGGACACCGTCCTACGAGCAGTACTTC. It is translated as CASSNTGTPSYEQYF.

In regard to this clone: A read error may produce the germline difference seen at one junction end. The V gene is TRBV7-2, the J gene TRBJ2-5; D remains ambiguous. CDR3 size: 16 residues. Germline CDR1 and CDR2: SGHTA and FQGNSA. CDR3 in DNA: TGTGCCAGCAGCTTAGAAGGTCAGCTAGTCCAAGTGACCCAGTACTTC. Protein product: CASSLEGQLVQVTQYF.

V and J are TRBV11-2 and TRBJ1-1, with D maybe TRBD1 (6 bases). V was cut by 1 base and J by 8 bases, with 14 bases left in between. Germline V gene sequence: CDR1 SGHAT, CDR2 FQNNGV. This CDR3 region has 14 residues. The CDR3 DNA reads as TGTGCCAGCAGCTTAGCCACAGGGTTGTCCGAAGCTTTCTTT. Amino acid sequence: CASSLATGLSEAFF.

This chain uses TRBV6-1 with TRBJ2-3; 8 bases line up with TRBD1. After removal of 3 bases from V and 3 bases from J, the junction contained 8 bases not matched to a gene. The CDR3 spans 16 residues. CDR1 is MNHNS and CDR2 is SASEGT in the germline V gene. The CDR3 DNA follows: TGTGCCAGCAGTGATCTTCCCGGACAGGGAACAGATACGCAGTATTTT. Protein: CASSDLPGQGTDTQYF.

V gene TRBV6-5 combines with J gene TRBJ2-7; D may be TRBD1 (6 bases). The V gene lost 4 bases and the J gene lost 6 bases, with 22 bases spanning the gap. Germline V lookup: CDR1 MNHEY, CDR2 SVGAGI. This CDR3 spans 16 amino acids. The DNA of the CDR3 is TGTGCCAGCAGTTCCCGGCAGGGGATGGGATCCCCCGAGCAGTACTTC. This gives the protein CASSSRQGMGSPEQYF.

The chain recombines TRBV15 with TRBJ2-1, with D hard to call. Germline V CDR1 and CDR2: LNHNV, YYDKDF (reference sequence). The CDR3 spans 13 residues. The V gene lost 0 bases and the J gene lost 6 bases, with 6 bases spanning the gap. CDR3 protein: CATSRDYSNEQFF. Written as DNA, the CDR3 is TGTGCCACCAGCAGAGATTATTCCAATGAGCAGTTCTTC.

This sequence joins TRBV7-2 and TRBJ1-2, with a tentative D call TRBD1 (6 bases). Germline values: CDR1 SGHTA, CDR2 FQGNSA. Trimming cost V 5 bases and J 8 bases, with 15 bases left between them. This CDR3 contains 13 residues. CDR3 in DNA: TGTGCCAGCAGCCAGGACAGAATAAAGGGCTACACCTTC. This translates into CASSQDRIKGYTF.

The CDR3 sequence: CASRGGGPGTGELFF. The CDR3 nucleotides are TGTGCCAGCAGGGGGGGAGGACCTGGAACCGGGGAGCTGTTTTTT. The chain is built from TRBV27 and TRBJ2-2; possibly TRBD2 for D (6 bases). Germline V gene data show CDR1 as MNHEY and CDR2 as SMNVEV (reference sequence). The length of the CDR3 is 15 residues. Trimming removed 6 bases at V and 5 bases at J, with 16 bases between.

This clone was observed a few times. The same CDR3 is also encoded by other DNA sequences in this sample. This rearrangement joins TRBV20-1 to TRBJ2-7; D possibly corresponds to TRBD1 (5 bases). CDR3 length equals 11 residues. V gave up 6 bases and J gave up 5 bases, with 11 bases separating them. Germline CDR1 reads DFQATT; CDR2 reads SNEGSKA (reference sequence). CDR3 in amino acids: CSATSGHEQYF. Written as DNA, the CDR3 is TGCAGTGCCACCTCAGGGCACGAGCAGTACTTC.

This clone appeared a few times. The rearrangement links TRBV5-1 to TRBJ1-2, with 12 bases aligning to TRBD1. After removal of 4 bases from V and 4 bases from J, the junction contained 8 bases not matched to a gene. Germline CDR1 is SGHRS and CDR2 is YFSETQ. The CDR3 covers 16 residues. The CDR3 loop reads CASSPRDRGQVYGYTF. DNA of the CDR3: TGCGCCAGCAGCCCCCGGGACAGGGGGCAGGTCTATGGCTACACCTTC.

This CDR3 is CATSRDRSGLAGGLIITDTQYF. The CDR3 DNA is TGTGCCACCAGCAGAGATCGAAGCGGACTAGCGGGGGGGCTCATTATAACAGATACGCAGTATTTT. The chain has TRBV15 and TRBJ2-3, with 15 positions matching TRBD2. With 0 bases clipped from V and 3 bases from J, the junction kept 16 bases outside the gene matches. Germline V gives CDR1 LNHNV, CDR2 YYDKDF (reference sequence). This CDR3 is 22 amino acids long.

V gene TRBV7-2 combines with J gene TRBJ1-5; D is unclear. There are 15 residues in the CDR3. Trimming cost V 1 base and J 9 bases, with 16 bases left between them. Germline-derived CDR1 and CDR2 are SGHTA and FQGNSA. The CDR3 DNA is TGTGCCAGCAGCTTAGTTGTAGCAGCCGAGGGGCCCCAGCATTTT. It encodes CASSLVVAAEGPQHF.

The chain couples TRBV5-1 to TRBJ1-1, with TRBD1 identical over 7 bases. From germline, CDR1 is SGHRS and CDR2 YFSETQ. J gave up 1 base and V 7 bases, and 4 bases lay outside the gene matches. This CDR3 spans 13 amino acids. DNA for the CDR3: TGCGCCAGCTCCAACAGGGGGAACACTGAAGCTTTCTTT. Amino acid sequence: CASSNRGNTEAFF.

V is TRBV3-1 (or the pseudogene TRBV3-2) and J is TRBJ1-2; weak D call: TRBD1 (6 bases). The CDR3 loop spans 14 amino acids. Germline CDR1 and CDR2: LGHDT and YNNKEL (reference sequence). Between the trimmed V and J ends, which lost 1 base and 8 bases, there was a span of 14 bases. CDR3 nucleotides: TGTGCCAGCAGCCAAGGAGTCCGGGGGGGCGGCTACACCTTC. This encodes CASSQGVRGGGYTF.

This rearrangement joins TRBV7-3 to TRBJ1-6; the D gene is possibly TRBD1 (6 bases). Trimming removed 0 bases at V and 13 bases at J, with 16 bases between. Germline CDR1 reads SGHTA; CDR2 reads FQGTGA. The CDR3 extends over 15 amino acids. The CDR3 DNA sequence: TGTGCCAGCAGCTTAACTGGGGGCCCCGGGACGCCCCTCCACTTT. It encodes CASSLTGGPGTPLHF.

This chain joins TRBV19 and TRBJ2-1, with D maybe TRBD1 (5 bases). V shed 6 bases and J shed 3 bases, with 12 bases lying between them. The CDR3 runs 14 residues. Germline lookup yields CDR1 LNHDA and CDR2 SQIVND (reference sequence). The CDR3 coding sequence is TGTGCCAGTAGGACAGCCGCTTACTACAATGAGCAGTTCTTC. Amino acids: CASRTAAYYNEQFF.